The present TCR beta chain was sequenced within a study of cytomegalovirus exposure and HLA in healthy donors. Notes on the study in general: Presence/absence analyses took donor sequencing depth as roughly uniform. Available immune exposure information was restricted to CMV serostatus only. Versus the roughly 690-donor mean, an Asian-associated ancestry cluster reportedly showed fewer N-insertions in a later analysis.

The CDR3 spans 13 residues. V lost 5 bases, J lost 6 bases, and 2 bases stayed unmatched. Germline lookup yields CDR1 SEHNR and CDR2 FQNEAQ (reference sequence). To note about this clone: Its antigen is not known.

The PCR used 60 Vbeta and 13 Jbeta primers. Profiling relied on immunoSEQ multiplex PCR, and the TCRdb table lists in-frame clones only, not all of them. Of around 140,000 clones in the sample, approximately 79% are singletons; the top ten hold approximately 3.9%. V is TRBV7-9 and J is TRBJ2-1, with 9 bases aligning to TRBD1. This TCR came from a man in his fifties or sixties in good health and CMV-seropositive. Sequencing was carried out using PBMCs. The CDR3 protein is CASSKGQGNEQFF. CDR3 nucleotide sequence: TGTGCCAGCAGCAAGGGACAGGGCAATGAGCAGTTCTTC.